This TCR beta chain was documented in a study of T cells after yellow fever vaccination. Study in general: Fractions of low cell number were prepared using SMART-Seq v4 Ultra Low Input. Regarding the study as a whole: Though weaker, the secondary response peaked faster, on day 5 versus 15. FACS-sorted repertoires could harbor abundant contaminating bulk-population clonotypes.

The authors made TCR cDNA by 5'RACE template switching, adding a universal primer site and UMIs. TCRdb fed the 5' RACE reads into MiXCR, producing one record per CDR3 protein. The table has over 300,000 distinct CDR3 sequences, roughly 3.9% seen once. About this clonotype: Antigen specificity is unknown.

The sequence was obtained from a man between 18 and 35 years old who received the YFV17D yellow fever vaccine. The sample in question was PBMCs, obtained 5 days after the yellow fever booster vaccination.

CDR3 protein: CSTRRGSSGNTIYF. In DNA form, the CDR3 reads TGCAGTACCCGGAGGGGTTCCTCTGGAAACACCATATATTTT. This chain uses TRBV20-1 with TRBJ1-3, with a tentative D call TRBD1 (5 bases). The V end lost 8 bases, the J end lost 0 bases, and 14 bases lay between the germline ends. Germline-derived CDR1 and CDR2 are DFQATT and SNEGSKA (reference sequence). The CDR3 is 14 residues long.